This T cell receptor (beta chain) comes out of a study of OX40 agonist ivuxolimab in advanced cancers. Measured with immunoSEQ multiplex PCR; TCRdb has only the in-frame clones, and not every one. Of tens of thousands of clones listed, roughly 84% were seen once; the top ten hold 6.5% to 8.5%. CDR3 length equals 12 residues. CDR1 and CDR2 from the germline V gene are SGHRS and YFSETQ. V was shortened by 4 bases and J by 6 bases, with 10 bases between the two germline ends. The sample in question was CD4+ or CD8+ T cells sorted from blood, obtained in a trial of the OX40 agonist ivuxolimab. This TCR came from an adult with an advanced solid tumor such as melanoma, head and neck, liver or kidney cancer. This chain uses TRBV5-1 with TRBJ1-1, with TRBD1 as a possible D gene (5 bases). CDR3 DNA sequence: TGCGCCAGCAGCGCCCCGGGACCTGAAGCTTTCTTT. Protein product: CASSAPGPEAFF. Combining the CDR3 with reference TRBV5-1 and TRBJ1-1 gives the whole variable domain KAGVTQTPRYLIKTRGQQVTLSCSPISGHRSVSWYQQTPGQGLQFLFEYFSETQRNKGNFPGRFSGRQFSNSRSEMNVSTLELGDSALYLCASSAPGPEAFFGQGTRLTVV.